This T cell receptor (beta chain) was captured in a study of T-cell memory formation after mild COVID-19. This CDR3 has 17 amino acids. Germline-derived CDR1 and CDR2 are MNHNS and SASEGT. The V gene end was trimmed by 6 bases and the J gene end by 2 bases; junction bases not matched to a gene: 9. From the 5' RACE reads, TCRdb called clonotypes with MiXCR, one entry per CDR3 protein. The sample holds approximately 440,000 distinct CDR3 sequences; over 15% are singletons and the top ten take more than 8%. Study results and caveats: For contracting clones, CD4+ ones sat mainly in CM and EM, CD8+ in EMRA. A subset of responding clones appeared in pre-infection memory, suggesting cross-reactive memory joined. There was no confirmation that second-wave clones peaking on day 37 were SARS-CoV-2 specific.

The table lists this clonotype with a few counts. No antigen is known for it. The material sequenced was PBMCs or a T cell subset sorted from them (not recorded which). This clonotype originated in an adult woman who had mild COVID-19 (a few samples of this study predate the infection). Cell type and time point are not known. V gene TRBV6-1 combines with J gene TRBJ2-3, with 12 positions matching TRBD2. DNA for the CDR3: TGTGCCAGCAGAGGATCTAGCGGGGGGGCCGACACAGATACGCAGTATTTT. Translated, it gives CASRGSSGGADTDTQYF.